The entry below describes one T cell receptor beta chain. The ends were cut back, 0 bases at V and 9 bases at J, with 12 bases in the middle. Per germline, CDR1 MNHEY and CDR2 SVGEGT. This CDR3 comprises 15 residues. The source of the sample is a study of blood T cell repertoires in COVID-19. Overall study: Some COVID-19 samples were acute and others convalescent; all came from the United States, Italy and Spain.

TCRdb's copy holds only in-frame clones and misses some; the assay was immunoSEQ multiplex PCR. Of some 83,000 clones in the sample, roughly 83% were seen once. The material sequenced was peripheral blood. V gene TRBV6-2 or TRBV6-3 combines with J gene TRBJ1-6, with D maybe TRBD1 (5 bases). This sequence was found in a man aged 45-60 years with active COVID-19. In DNA form, the CDR3 reads TGTGCCAGCAGTTACTCGGGCCTTGGGGCTTCACCCCTCCACTTT. Residues: CASSYSGLGASPLHF.